One and the same sample provided the 22 T cell receptor beta chains below, sequenced in a study of cytomegalovirus exposure and HLA in healthy donors. This PCR relied on a set of 60 Vbeta primers and 13 Jbeta primers. TCRdb keeps only in-frame clones here, not all; method: immunoSEQ multiplex PCR. In the table there are approximately 150,000 clones, around 76% of which are singletons. The sample taken for sequencing was PBMCs. These receptors came from a man in his fifties or sixties in good health and CMV-seronegative.

CDR3 nucleotides: TGTGCCAGCAGCGTAGAAGCGGGAGGGCCCTACGAGCAGTACTTC. Protein: CASSVEAGGPYEQYF. This sequence joins TRBV9 and TRBJ2-7, with 10 bases that match TRBD2. Germline CDR1 and CDR2: SGDLS and YYNGEE. The CDR3 runs 15 residues. Germline trimming cut 0 bases from V and 2 bases from J; bases unmatched to any gene: 2. The complete variable domain, with remaining parts taken from reference TRBV9 and TRBJ2-7, reads DSGVTQTPKHLITATGQRVTLRCSPRSGDLSVYWYQQSLDQGLQFLIQYYNGEERAKGNILERFSAQQFPDLHSELNLSSLELGDSALYFCASSVEAGGPYEQYFGPGTRLTVT.

The rearrangement links TRBV4-3 to TRBJ1-1, with D perhaps TRBD1 (6 bases). The CDR3 spans 17 residues. The V gene's germline CDR1 is LGHNA and CDR2 YSLEER. V gave up 0 bases and J gave up 0 bases, with 14 bases separating them. CDR3 sequence: CASSQDFGGALNTEAFF. CDR3 nucleotides: TGCGCCAGCAGCCAAGATTTCGGGGGGGCCTTGAACACTGAAGCTTTCTTT.

The chain recombines TRBV7-8 with TRBJ1-1, with 9 nucleotides matching TRBD1. This CDR3 is built from 15 residues. V shed 2 bases and J 8 bases; nucleotides not matched to a gene: 9. Germline V gene data show CDR1 as SGHVS and CDR2 as FQNEAQ. CDR3 in amino acids: CASSLIPGQGTEAFF. Here the CDR3 DNA reads TGTGCCAGCAGCTTAATCCCGGGACAGGGCACCGAAGCTTTCTTT.

The CDR3 loop is CASSVGAAGGELFF. CDR3 sequence (DNA): TGTGCCAGCAGCGTAGGGGCCGCGGGCGGGGAGCTGTTTTTT. The J gene is TRBJ2-2, the V gene TRBV9; maybe TRBD2 (5 bases). The CDR3 totals 14 residues. The V end was cut by 0 bases, the J end by 7 bases, with 10 bases between. Per germline, CDR1 SGDLS and CDR2 YYNGEE.

The rearrangement joins TRBV4-3 to TRBJ1-2, with D perhaps matching TRBD1 (6 bases). Germline V lookup: CDR1 LGHNA, CDR2 YSLEER. This CDR3 contains 17 residues. The V end was cut by 4 bases, the J end by 0 bases, with 18 bases between. This CDR3 reads CASSLDHPGHTNYGYTF. The CDR3 nucleotides read TGCGCCAGCAGCCTAGACCACCCGGGACATACTAACTATGGCTACACCTTC.

This rearrangement joins TRBV5-1 to TRBJ1-5; tentative D call: TRBD1 (5 bases). The germline V and J ends were trimmed by 2 bases and 0 bases, with 9 bases remaining between them. This CDR3 is built from 15 residues. Germline V gene sequence: CDR1 SGHRS, CDR2 YFSETQ. Here the CDR3 reads CASSFRGDSNQPQHF. As DNA, the CDR3 is TGCGCCAGCAGCTTTCGGGGGGATAGCAATCAGCCCCAGCATTTT.

The chain combines TRBV30 with TRBJ2-7; perhaps TRBD2 as D (6 bases). The V and J ends lost 7 bases and 3 bases respectively, with 16 bases between them. Germline V gives CDR1 GTSNPN, CDR2 SVGIG (reference sequence). CDR3 length: 13 amino acids. CDR3 sequence reads: CASGNAGNYEQYF. DNA of the CDR3: TGTGCCTCGGGCAATGCGGGGAACTACGAGCAGTACTTC.

This chain uses TRBV6-5 with TRBJ2-3; D possibly corresponds to TRBD2 (6 bases). Deletions cut 4 bases from V and 2 bases from J, with 10 bases between. The CDR3 has 14 amino acids. The germline V gene has CDR1 MNHEY and CDR2 SVGAGI. The chain's CDR3 is CASSLGGVTDTQYF. CDR3 nucleotide sequence: TGTGCCAGCAGTTTAGGAGGGGTCACAGATACGCAGTATTTT.

With regard to this clone: This sample also contains other DNA sequences that code for the same CDR3. This rearrangement joins TRBV19 to TRBJ1-1; no reliable D call. The germline V gene encodes CDR1 LNHDA and CDR2 SQIVND (reference sequence). This CDR3 is built from 13 residues. Trimming pared 4 bases from V and 1 base from J, leaving 7 bases between. The CDR3 sequence: CASSTTANTEAFF. The CDR3 DNA reads TGTGCCAGTAGTACCACAGCGAACACTGAAGCTTTCTTT.

The chain combines TRBV7-9 with TRBJ2-6; D might be TRBD2 (5 bases). The germline V gene has CDR1 SEHNR and CDR2 FQNEAQ (reference sequence). V was cut by 8 bases and J by 0 bases, with 11 bases left in between. The CDR3 spans 15 residues. The CDR3: CASRRTGSGANVLTF. The CDR3 DNA is TGTGCCAGCCGGAGGACGGGCTCTGGGGCCAACGTCCTGACTTTC.

J is TRBJ2-7 and V is TRBV5-1; 11 nucleotides match TRBD2. The length of the CDR3 is 16 residues. V shed 4 bases, J shed 2 bases, and the junction held 8 bases outside the gene matches. Germline V CDR1 and CDR2: SGHRS, YFSETQ. DNA of the CDR3: TGCGCCAGCAGCCTGACCCTAGCGGGGGGTGCCTACGAGCAGTACTTC. This gives the protein CASSLTLAGGAYEQYF.

The chain uses TRBV7-9 and TRBJ1-4; unclear D gene. This CDR3 has 14 residues. Looked up from germline, CDR1 is SEHNR and CDR2 is FQNEAQ (reference sequence). With 2 bases removed from V and 3 bases from J, the gap between germline ends came to 7 bases. The CDR3 coding sequence is TGTGCCAGCAGCTTACAGGCCGCTAATGAAAAACTGTTTTTT. Amino acids: CASSLQAANEKLFF.

The chain recombines TRBV5-6 with TRBJ2-3, with 10 bases aligning to TRBD2. There are 16 residues in the CDR3. The junction had 3 bases not matched to a gene; V was cut back by 0 bases and J by 2 bases. Germline-derived CDR1 and CDR2 are SGHDT and YYEEEE. The CDR3 reads CASSLVSGGPTDTQYF. The CDR3 DNA reads as TGTGCCAGCAGCTTGGTTAGCGGGGGGCCCACAGATACGCAGTATTTT.

V gene TRBV15 combines with J gene TRBJ2-7; TRBD1 agrees at 7 bases. The V and J ends lost 0 bases and 3 bases, in that order; junction bases with no gene match: 26. The CDR3 loop spans 22 amino acids. CDR1 and CDR2 (germline): LNHNV, YYDKDF (reference sequence). CDR3 coding DNA: TGTGCCACCAGCAGAGAGGCGAGACAGGGTGTCCCCTTTCTAACCTCTAACTACGAGCAGTACTTC. Amino acids: CATSREARQGVPFLTSNYEQYF.

The V gene is TRBV19, the J gene TRBJ2-5, with 11 bases lining up with TRBD2. This CDR3 region has 15 residues. Germline V gene data show CDR1 as LNHDA and CDR2 as SQIVND (reference sequence). V shed 5 bases, J shed 1 base, and the junction held 3 bases outside the gene matches. CDR3 sequence reads: CASSSLAGAQETQYF. The CDR3 coding sequence is TGTGCCAGTAGTTCACTAGCGGGGGCCCAAGAGACCCAGTACTTC.

V and J are TRBV5-6 and TRBJ2-5; possibly TRBD1 for D (5 bases). The CDR3 contains 12 residues. Germline V lookup: CDR1 SGHDT, CDR2 YYEEEE. Trimming removed 1 base from V and 5 bases from J, with 6 bases in between. CDR3 sequence: CASSLSGETQYF. In DNA, the CDR3 is TGTGCCAGCAGCTTGTCAGGGGAGACCCAGTACTTC.

The chain is built from TRBV11-3 and TRBJ2-1; 11 bases line up with TRBD2. The CDR3 extends over 15 amino acids. The germline V gene encodes CDR1 SGHNT and CDR2 YENEEA. V gave up 0 bases and J gave up 9 bases; unmatched junction bases: 4. DNA of the CDR3: TGTGCCAGCAGCTTAGACGGGGGGACTAGCGGTGAGCAGTTCTTC. It encodes CASSLDGGTSGEQFF.

This clone has more than one count but fewer than ten. This rearrangement joins TRBV19 to TRBJ2-1; unclear D gene. CDR1 and CDR2 (germline): LNHDA, SQIVND (reference sequence). V was cut by 8 bases and J by 7 bases, with 12 bases left in between. The CDR3 extends over 12 amino acids. CDR3 DNA sequence: TGTGCCAGTCACACCCGAAGTAATGAGCAGTTCTTC. Translated: CASHTRSNEQFF.

The gene calls are TRBV5-4 and TRBJ1-1; 7 bases line up with TRBD1. The J segment lost 1 base and the V segment lost 4 bases, leaving 7 bases of the junction unmatched. Germline V CDR1 and CDR2: SGHNT, YYREEE (reference sequence). This CDR3 is 15 amino acids long. The CDR3 DNA is TGTGCCAGCAGCGTGGACGGGACAGCGAACACTGAAGCTTTCTTT. It codes for CASSVDGTANTEAFF.

The table lists this clone with a few counts. Here the CDR3 reads CASSAEQGPTYEQYF. In DNA, the CDR3 is TGTGCCAGCAGTGCCGAACAGGGTCCCACCTACGAGCAGTACTTC. This chain links TRBV6-4 with TRBJ2-7, with a tentative D call TRBD1 (6 bases). The CDR3 consists of 15 residues. Trimming took off 4 bases at V and 2 bases at J, with 15 bases between the two ends. Per the germline V gene, CDR1 is MRHNA and CDR2 is SNTAGT.

In the case of this clone: Germline is not matched at one junction end, which may reflect a read error. The gene calls are TRBV7-9 and TRBJ1-2, with a tentative D call TRBD1 (5 bases). The CDR3 contains 16 residues. From germline, CDR1 is SEHNR and CDR2 FQNEAQ (reference sequence). CDR3 residues: CSSSLRRQLDDYGYTF. CDR3 nucleotides: TGTTCCAGCAGCTTAAGAAGACAGCTCGACGACTATGGCTACACCTTC.

The gene calls are TRBV12-5 and TRBJ1-2; D possibly corresponds to TRBD1 (6 bases). The V gene lost 5 bases and the J gene lost 8 bases, with 15 bases spanning the gap. Germline V gene data show CDR1 as LGHNT and CDR2 as FRNRAP. The CDR3 extends over 13 amino acids. The CDR3 here is CASGQKGQRGYTF. The DNA of the CDR3 is TGTGCTAGTGGTCAAAAAGGACAGCGAGGCTACACCTTC.